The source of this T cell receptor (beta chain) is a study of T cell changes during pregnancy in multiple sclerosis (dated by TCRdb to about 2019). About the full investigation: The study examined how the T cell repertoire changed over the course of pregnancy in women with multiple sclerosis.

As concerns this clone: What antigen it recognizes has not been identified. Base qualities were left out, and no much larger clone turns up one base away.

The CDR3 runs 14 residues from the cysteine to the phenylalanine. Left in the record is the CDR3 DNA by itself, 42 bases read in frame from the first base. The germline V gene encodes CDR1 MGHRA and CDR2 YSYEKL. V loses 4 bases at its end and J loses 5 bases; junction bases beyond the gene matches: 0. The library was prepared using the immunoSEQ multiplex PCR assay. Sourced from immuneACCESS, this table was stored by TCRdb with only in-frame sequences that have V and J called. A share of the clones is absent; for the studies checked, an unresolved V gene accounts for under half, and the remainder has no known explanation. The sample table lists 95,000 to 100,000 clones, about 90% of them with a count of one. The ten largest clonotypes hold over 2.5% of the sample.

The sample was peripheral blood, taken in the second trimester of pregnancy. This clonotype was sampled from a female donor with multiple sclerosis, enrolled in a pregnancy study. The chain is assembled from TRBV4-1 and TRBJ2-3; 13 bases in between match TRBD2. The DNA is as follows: TGCGCCAGCAGCCGACTAGCGGGAGGAGATACGCAGTATTTT. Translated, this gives CASSRLAGGDTQYF.